This T cell receptor (beta chain) was documented in a study of blood T cell repertoires in COVID-19 (dated by TCRdb to 2018 to 2020). Regarding the research as a whole: Collaborator samples came from the United States, Italy and Spain and covered acute and convalescent phases of COVID-19. The material from the prospective study consisted of cDNA or gDNA derived from T cells, B-cell-depleted T cells, or PBMCs. The dataset comprised deeply sampled blood TCRbeta repertoires from subjects exposed to, actively infected with, or recovered from COVID-19. The repertoires were made available in a free public database intended to serve as a resource for research on the immune response to SARS-CoV-2. Samples came from the ongoing ImmuneRACE study (first 160 participants) plus 1,254 subjects from 6 global collaborators. Sample metadata almost always included a de-identified subject ID, COVID-19 status, age in years and sex. Where available, HLA class I and class II types were obtained from metadata supplied by the sample provider rather than from assay-based typing. The paper's findings and limits, for the study overall: Clinical and demographic metadata were provided uncurated, with the amount varying by source and participant.

The CDR3 starts with the cysteine, ends with the phenylalanine, and has 16 residues. The CDR3 DNA has 48 bases and is translated from base 1. V lost 2 bases and J lost 2 bases, and the count of bases not matched to a germline gene is 5. Looking up the germline V gene yields CDR1 MGHRA and CDR2 YSYEKL. For this clone: Its antigen specificity is not known. No base quality values were provided; no much bigger clone lies one nucleotide off.

In Seattle, one collaborating source enrolled patients while the infection was active and tracked those patients longitudinally over the course of disease. Collaborating institutions collected whole blood in K2EDTA tubes following their own protocols. For TCRbeta analysis, collaborator samples were shipped as frozen whole blood, as isolated PBMCs, or as DNA extracted from either sample type. TCRbeta CDR3 regions were amplified from genomic DNA by means of the immunoSEQ Assay, a bias-controlled multiplex PCR. From the authors' description of their analysis: Nucleated cell counts per sample were estimated from amplification of reference gene primers within the assay. To quantify the absolute abundance of each unique TCRbeta CDR3 rearrangement, sequence reads were collapsed and filtered. For each sample, productive Simpson clonality was calculated by taking the square root of Simpson's diversity index across productive rearrangements. This is the immuneACCESS table as TCRdb keeps it, with only in-frame sequences that have V and J called. A part of the clones is gone; compared with another copy, unresolved V genes explain less than half, and the rest is unexplained. V, J and clone size derive from that table, while D and trimming were established from the DNA sequence. The sample has hundreds of thousands of clones on record, about 90% of them singletons. About 6% of the sample goes to the ten largest clones.

The TCR comes from a woman aged 45-65 years with COVID-19, enrolled during active disease. This receptor chain uses TRBV4-1 and TRBJ2-3; a stretch of 9 junction bases matches TRBD1. The material sequenced was peripheral blood. The CDR3 region: CASSQTGGRHTDTQYF. The sequenced DNA: TGCGCCAGCAGCCAAACAGGGGGCAGGCACACAGATACGCAGTATTTT.